These 9 T cell receptor beta chains came from one sample sequenced in a study of blood T cell repertoires in COVID-19. Produced via immunoSEQ multiplex PCR; TCRdb's table is partial and in-frame only. Of hundreds of thousands of clones listed, 70% to 90% were seen once; the top ten hold around 8%. The sequenced sample was PBMCs or T cells enriched from blood (not recorded which). The receptors derive from a woman between 55 and 75 years old who had recovered from COVID-19.

The genes are TRBV30 and TRBJ2-2; a weak D match, TRBD2 (6 bases). Per the germline V gene, CDR1 is GTSNPN and CDR2 is SVGIG (reference sequence). The germline V and J ends were trimmed by 5 bases and 0 bases, with 13 bases remaining between them. This CDR3 is built from 15 residues. For the CDR3, the DNA is TGTGCCTGGGATAGGGACTCCGCGAACACCGGGGAGCTGTTTTTT. It is translated as CAWDRDSANTGELFF.

This clone was detected once. The chain couples TRBV11-3 to TRBJ1-1; 9 bases map to TRBD1. The V and J ends lost 8 bases and 1 base, in that order; junction bases with no gene match: 8. From germline, CDR1 is SGHNT and CDR2 YENEEA. There are 15 residues in the CDR3. CDR3 sequence reads: CASLRTGAGNTEAFF. For the CDR3, the DNA is TGTGCCAGCCTCCGGACAGGGGCGGGGAACACTGAAGCTTTCTTT.

A few counts support this clone. V and J are TRBV7-8 and TRBJ2-5; a weak D match, TRBD2 (6 bases). The length of the CDR3 is 16 residues. V was clipped by 1 base and J by 10 bases, with 22 bases between them. Germline V gene data show CDR1 as SGHVS and CDR2 as FQNEAQ. CDR3 amino acids: CASSLGLRGPLHHQYF. Here the CDR3 DNA reads TGTGCCAGCAGCTTAGGGTTGCGGGGACCGCTACATCACCAGTACTTC.

V and J are TRBV23-1 and TRBJ2-3; TRBD1 matches at 7 bases. TRBV23-1 is identified as an open reading frame with a role that is uncertain. This CDR3 region has 17 residues. V shed 4 bases, J shed 1 base, and the junction held 11 bases outside the gene matches. Here the CDR3 reads CASSPGQLSGGTDTQYF. The CDR3 nucleotides read TGCGCCAGCAGTCCGGGACAGCTCTCAGGGGGCACAGATACGCAGTATTTT.

With regard to this clone: Its ends do not fully match the called genes, so a read error is possible. V gene TRBV6-5 combines with J gene TRBJ1-2, with D perhaps TRBD1 (6 bases). The CDR3 length is 13 residues. Looked up from germline, CDR1 is MNHEY and CDR2 is SVGAGI. CDR3 protein: CASSNSDSYGYTF. The CDR3 DNA reads as TGTGCCAGCAGTAACTCGGACAGCTATGGCTACACCTTC.

V gene TRBV19 combines with J gene TRBJ2-2; D is unresolved. Per germline, CDR1 LNHDA and CDR2 SQIVND (reference sequence). This CDR3 is 14 amino acids long. With 9 bases removed from V and 5 bases from J, the gap between germline ends came to 16 bases. The CDR3 protein is CASLQPHLTGELFF. The CDR3 DNA reads as TGTGCCAGCCTACAGCCCCACTTGACCGGGGAGCTGTTTTTT. The full variable domain, completed using reference TRBV19 and TRBJ2-2, is DGGITQSPKYLFRKEGQNVTLSCEQNLNHDAMYWYRQDPGQGLRLIYYSQIVNDFQKGDIAEGYSVSREKKESFPLTVTSAQKNPTAFYLCASLQPHLTGELFFGEGSRLTVL.

The V gene is TRBV27, the J gene TRBJ1-2, with 12 bases matching TRBD1. V lost 6 bases to trimming and J lost 4 bases; unmatched junction nucleotides: 6. Germline CDR1 reads MNHEY; CDR2 reads SMNVEV (reference sequence). The CDR3 is made up of 15 amino acids. This CDR3 reads CASRGTGGAGYGYTF. The DNA for the CDR3 is TGTGCCAGCAGGGGGACAGGGGGCGCCGGCTATGGCTACACCTTC.

The chain uses TRBV21-1 and TRBJ1-4; TRBD1 is the table's D call, not checked against the DNA. TRBV21-1 is noted as a pseudogene. CDR3 length equals 13 residues. CDR3 amino acids: CASSGTVNEKLFF. CDR3 DNA: TGTGCCAGCAGCGGGACAGTTAATGAAAAACTGTTTTTT.

The chain recombines TRBV7-2 with TRBJ2-3, with unresolved D. Trimming shortened V by 3 bases and J by 2 bases, and 9 bases separated the two germline ends. Germline CDR1 and CDR2: SGHTA and FQGNSA. The CDR3 covers 14 residues. The CDR3 coding sequence is TGTGCCAGCAGCTTCTATCGCGACACAGATACGCAGTATTTT. It codes for CASSFYRDTDTQYF.